Below, 28 T cell receptor beta chains from the same sample are listed, as sequenced in a study of T-cell reconstitution after alpha-beta-depleted transplantation in children. TCRbeta library preparation incorporated unique molecular identifiers. TCRdb used MiXCR to reprocess the PCR reads, holding one entry per CDR3 protein. The sample yields 300,000 or so distinct CDR3 sequences, more than 20% seen once. The specimen comprised PBMCs, mostly from graft donor cells, sampled 180 days after TCRalphabeta/CD19-depleted stem cell transplant. These receptors originate from a male patient aged 10 to 17 who had a stem cell transplant for acute lymphoblastic leukemia, so the T cells may come from the graft donor.

The chain links TRBV13 to TRBJ1-6; a possible D gene is TRBD1 (5 bases). Germline CDR1 is PRHDT and CDR2 is FYEKMQ (reference sequence). Trimming removed 5 bases from V and 6 bases from J, with 8 bases in between. This CDR3 is 13 amino acids long. The CDR3 sequence: CASSRDFNSPLHF. The CDR3 DNA reads as TGTGCCAGCAGCCGGGACTTTAATTCACCCCTCCACTTT.

V and J are TRBV6-1 and TRBJ2-5, with D perhaps given as TRBD1 or TRBD2 (5 bases each). V was shortened by 11 bases and J by 5 bases, with 21 bases between the two germline ends. The CDR3 extends over 14 amino acids. Germline V gives CDR1 MNHNS, CDR2 SASEGT. This CDR3 reads CAGEGSPRVETQYF. The DNA of the CDR3 is TGTGCCGGCGAGGGGTCCCCGAGGGTGGAGACCCAGTACTTC.

A few counts support this clonotype. The V gene is TRBV27, the J gene TRBJ1-2; D unclear. Germline-derived CDR1 and CDR2 are MNHEY and SMNVEV (reference sequence). CDR3 size: 13 residues. The ends were cut back, 2 bases at V and 1 base at J, with 5 bases in the middle. The CDR3 here is CASSLQVNYGYTF. Here the CDR3 DNA reads TGTGCCAGCAGTTTACAGGTTAACTATGGCTACACCTTC.

V usage is TRBV4-1 and J usage is TRBJ1-2; the D gene is possibly TRBD1 (6 bases). The CDR3 runs 15 residues. Trimming left V 3 bases short and J 1 base short, with 12 bases between. Germline CDR1 MGHRA, CDR2 YSYEKL. CDR3 amino acids: CASSHLTRGNYGYTF. CDR3 sequence (DNA): TGCGCCAGCAGCCACTTGACCAGGGGTAACTATGGCTACACCTTC.

The chain couples TRBV4-1 to TRBJ2-7, with D unresolved. Germline V gene sequence: CDR1 MGHRA, CDR2 YSYEKL. The germline V and J ends were trimmed by 0 bases and 2 bases, with 5 bases remaining between them. This CDR3 contains 13 residues. The CDR3 DNA reads as TGCGCCAGCAGCCAAGACTCGGCCTACGAGCAGTACTTC. It yields the protein CASSQDSAYEQYF.

The rearrangement uses TRBV10-3 and TRBJ2-3; D could derive from TRBD1 or TRBD2 (5 bases each). Germline V gene sequence: CDR1 ENHRY, CDR2 SYGVKD. V was cut by 0 bases and J by 3 bases, with 7 bases left in between. The CDR3 has 14 residues. CDR3 in amino acids: CAISESGGTDTQYF. The CDR3, as DNA: TGTGCCATCAGTGAGTCTGGGGGTACAGATACGCAGTATTTT.

This clonotype was seen a few times. V is TRBV7-9 and J is TRBJ2-3; 7 bases agree with TRBD1. This CDR3 region has 14 residues. The germline V gene has CDR1 SEHNR and CDR2 FQNEAQ (reference sequence). The junction had 4 bases not matched to a gene; V was cut back by 1 base and J by 6 bases. CDR3 nucleotide sequence: TGTGCCAGCAGCTTAGGTAGCAGGGGGGATACGCAGTATTTT. Its translation: CASSLGSRGDTQYF.

The chain links TRBV7-6 to TRBJ2-7; 7 bases match TRBD1. This CDR3 has 13 residues. Germline CDR1 reads SGHVS; CDR2 reads FNYEAQ. V dropped 4 bases and J dropped 6; count of bases not matched to a gene: 6. The CDR3 DNA reads TGTGCCAGCAGCTCGACAGGGATCGGCGAGCAGTACTTC. Its translation: CASSSTGIGEQYF.

This chain uses TRBV6-6 with TRBJ1-5; D unclear. There are 13 residues in the CDR3. V shed 2 bases and J shed 1 base, with 3 bases lying between them. In germline, CDR1 is MNHNY, CDR2 SVGAGI (reference sequence). The CDR3 DNA is TGTGCCAGCAGTTACACCAGCAATCAGCCCCAGCATTTT. This sequence encodes CASSYTSNQPQHF.

V gene TRBV18 combines with J gene TRBJ2-1, with D possibly being TRBD2 (6 bases). The CDR3 extends over 15 amino acids. V dropped 1 base and J dropped 6 bases, with 13 bases sitting between them. Germline values: CDR1 KGHSH, CDR2 LQKENI. The CDR3 is CASSPRTGVPNEQFF. DNA of the CDR3: TGTGCCAGCTCACCACGGACGGGAGTACCCAATGAGCAGTTCTTC.

CDR3 residues: CASIAGGARAEQYF. The CDR3 nucleotides are TGTGCCAGCATCGCAGGTGGCGCGCGGGCCGAGCAGTACTTC. The genes are TRBV7-9 and TRBJ2-7; a possible D gene is TRBD2 (5 bases). This CDR3 region has 14 residues. Germline V gives CDR1 SEHNR, CDR2 FQNEAQ (reference sequence). V was pared by 7 bases and J by 6 bases, with 19 bases between. The complete variable domain, with remaining parts taken from reference TRBV7-9 and TRBJ2-7, reads DTGVSQNPRHKITKRGQNVTFRCDPISEHNRLYWYRQTLGQGPEFLTYFQNEAQLEKSRLLSDRFSAERPKGSFSTLEIQRTEQGDSAMYLCASIAGGARAEQYFGPGTRLTVT.

The chain employs TRBV6-5 and TRBJ1-4; 8 bases fit TRBD1. This CDR3 has 14 residues. CDR1 and CDR2 (germline): MNHEY, SVGAGI. Unmatched junction bases numbered 6, after V lost 2 bases and J lost 10 bases. The CDR3 loop reads CASSYRTGRRKLFF. The CDR3 nucleotides are TGTGCCAGCAGTTACCGGACAGGGCGGAGAAAACTGTTTTTT.

This chain joins TRBV7-3 and TRBJ2-6; 8 bases agree with TRBD1. J was trimmed by 0 bases and V by 3 bases; bases with no gene match: 1. Germline-derived CDR1 and CDR2 are SGHTA and FQGTGA. This CDR3 contains 16 residues. CDR3: CASSFTGGSGANVLTF. CDR3 nucleotides: TGTGCCAGCAGCTTCACAGGGGGCTCTGGGGCCAACGTCCTGACTTTC.

The V and J genes are TRBV11-3 and TRBJ2-7; TRBD1 matches 12 bases. V trimming: 1 base; J trimming: 0 bases; junction bases outside the gene matches: 4. CDR3 length equals 17 residues. Germline loops: CDR1 SGHNT, CDR2 YENEEA. The CDR3 DNA is TGTGCCAGCAGCTTAGGTCCGGGACAGGGGGCCTCCTACGAGCAGTACTTC. Protein: CASSLGPGQGASYEQYF. The whole variable domain, filled in from reference TRBV11-3 and TRBJ2-7, reads EAGVVQSPRYKIIEKKQPVAFWCNPISGHNTLYWYLQNLGQGPELLIRYENEEAVDDSQLPKDRFSAERLKGVDSTLKIQPAELGDSAVYLCASSLGPGQGASYEQYFGPGTRLTVT.

This sequence joins TRBV11-2 and TRBJ2-2, with 11 nucleotides matching TRBD2. Germline CDR1 reads SGHAT; CDR2 reads FQNNGV. The length of the CDR3 is 17 residues. The J segment lost 0 bases and the V segment lost 8 bases, leaving 8 bases of the junction unmatched. CDR3 sequence (DNA): TGTGCCAGCCCCCGGGGACTAGCGGAAACGAACACCGGGGAGCTGTTTTTT. It codes for CASPRGLAETNTGELFF.

This clonotype came up a few times. V is TRBV6-5 and J is TRBJ2-3, with TRBD2 matching 12 bases. The CDR3 length is 15 residues. Trimming took 3 bases from V and 6 from J; bases not matched to a gene: 4. Germline CDR1 and CDR2: MNHEY and SVGAGI. The CDR3 DNA is TGTGCCAGCAGTTATTGGACTAGCGGGATGGATACGCAGTATTTT. This translates into CASSYWTSGMDTQYF.

This clonotype has just a few counts. The chain uses TRBV7-2 and TRBJ2-1, with 9 bases aligning to TRBD2. CDR3 length: 15 residues. Germline assignment: CDR1 SGHTA and CDR2 FQGNSA. V shed 1 base and J 6 bases; nucleotides not matched to a gene: 4. The CDR3 region has the DNA TGTGCCAGCAGCTTAGTTTTGACTAGCGGCAATGAGCAGTTCTTC. It specifies CASSLVLTSGNEQFF.

The CDR3 loop reads CAISDSFRQGATLISGNTIYF. The CDR3 nucleotides are TGTGCCATCAGTGATAGCTTTCGACAGGGGGCGACCCTAATCTCTGGAAACACCATATATTTT. The chain combines TRBV10-3 with TRBJ1-3, with 10 bases fitting TRBD1. The V segment lost 3 bases and the J segment 0 bases; nucleotides outside the gene matches: 17. The germline V gene encodes CDR1 ENHRY and CDR2 SYGVKD. The CDR3 totals 21 residues.

This clonotype has just a few counts. The CDR3 sequence is CATSRERADGANVLTF. The CDR3 DNA follows: TGTGCCACCAGCAGAGAGAGGGCGGATGGGGCCAACGTCCTGACTTTC. The genes are TRBV15 and TRBJ2-6; maybe TRBD2 (5 bases). Trimming shortened V by 0 bases and J by 3 bases, and 9 bases separated the two germline ends. This CDR3 is 16 amino acids long. Germline V lookup: CDR1 LNHNV, CDR2 YYDKDF (reference sequence).

This chain connects TRBV6-5 to TRBJ2-7; 7 nucleotides match TRBD2. The V segment lost 1 base and the J segment 5 bases; nucleotides outside the gene matches: 5. This CDR3 is built from 14 residues. Germline values: CDR1 MNHEY, CDR2 SVGAGI. CDR3 region: CASSYFGTNDEQYF. CDR3 sequence (DNA): TGTGCCAGCAGTTACTTTGGGACTAACGACGAGCAGTACTTC.

This clonotype was picked up a small number of times. The J gene is TRBJ2-3, the V gene TRBV2; TRBD2 aligns across 8 bases. V shed 7 bases, J shed 5 bases, and the junction held 14 bases outside the gene matches. This CDR3 has 16 residues. Looked up from germline, CDR1 is SNHLY and CDR2 is FYNNEI. This CDR3 is CASTSGGANPKDTQYF. The DNA of the CDR3 is TGTGCCAGCACCTCCGGGGGGGCTAACCCAAAAGATACGCAGTATTTT.

This sequence joins TRBV20-1 and TRBJ1-1; TRBD1 is a possible D gene (6 bases). Trimming took off 2 bases at V and 4 bases at J, with 11 bases between the two ends. The CDR3 has 13 amino acids. Germline CDR1 reads DFQATT; CDR2 reads SNEGSKA (reference sequence). The CDR3: CSARRGVGTEAFF. The CDR3 DNA follows: TGCAGTGCTAGAAGGGGGGTGGGCACTGAAGCTTTCTTT.

There are a few counts of this clonotype. The rearrangement uses TRBV7-8 and TRBJ2-7; no reliable D call. CDR3 length equals 15 residues. Germline V CDR1 and CDR2: SGHVS, FQNEAQ. V was trimmed by 6 bases and J by 2 bases, leaving 17 bases between them. The CDR3: CASSRDLSPAYEQYF. The CDR3 coding sequence is TGTGCCAGCAGTAGAGACCTCTCCCCCGCCTACGAGCAGTACTTC.

The table lists this clonotype with a few counts. This chain joins TRBV29-1 and TRBJ2-3; the match to TRBD1 covers 8 bases. Germline loops: CDR1 SQVTM, CDR2 ANQGSEA. J was trimmed by 1 base and V by 6 bases; bases with no gene match: 3. The CDR3 runs to 13 residues. The CDR3 sequence: CSVDREGTDTQYF. CDR3 sequence (DNA): TGCAGCGTGGACAGGGAGGGCACAGATACGCAGTATTTT.

To note about this clonotype: The junction shows a germline mismatch at one end, possibly a read error. The rearrangement uses TRBV4-1 and TRBJ2-1; 8 positions agree with TRBD2. The CDR3 contains 15 residues. Germline assignment: CDR1 MGHRA and CDR2 YSYEKL. CDR3 protein: CASSQGLGAYNDQFF. CDR3 in DNA: TGCGCCAGCAGCCAGGGACTAGGGGCCTACAATGATCAGTTCTTC.

V usage is TRBV9 and J usage is TRBJ2-7; no definite D call. The CDR3 length is 14 residues. In germline, CDR1 is SGDLS, CDR2 YYNGEE. V lost 4 bases, J lost 2 bases, and 13 bases lay in between. CDR3 amino acids: CASSFWAEPYEQYF. In DNA, the CDR3 is TGTGCCAGCAGCTTTTGGGCAGAACCCTACGAGCAGTACTTC.

The chain employs TRBV9 and TRBJ2-7; a possible D gene is TRBD2 (6 bases). The germline V and J ends were trimmed by 2 bases and 2 bases, with 14 bases remaining between them. Germline V gene sequence: CDR1 SGDLS, CDR2 YYNGEE. The CDR3 runs to 15 residues. CDR3 coding DNA: TGTGCCAGCAGCGTCGACCTCGGGGGAACCTACGAGCAGTACTTC. The encoded protein is CASSVDLGGTYEQYF.

The V call is TRBV21-1, the J call TRBJ2-1; the D segment call TRBD2 is taken from the table without a DNA check. TRBV21-1 is designated a pseudogene. The CDR3 spans 17 residues. The CDR3, as DNA: TGTGCCAGCAGCAAAAGGACTAGCGGCTTACTTCACAATGAGCAGTTCTTC. This sequence encodes CASSKRTSGLLHNEQFF.